Listed below are T cell receptor beta chains from one sample, sequenced in a study of T cell responses to AZD1222 COVID-19 vaccine. Repertoires were generated with immunoSEQ multiplex PCR, while TCRdb's copy carries only in-frame clones and drops some. The profile shows 100,000 to 150,000 clones, around nine tenths of them singletons. Sequenced material: peripheral blood, taken 28 days after the second AZD1222 dose. The receptors originated from an adult who received the AZD1222 COVID-19 vaccine. The conserved cysteine and the conserved F or W are not part of the CDR3 here.

j_gene | v_gene | CDR3aa
TRBJ2-7 | TRBV5-1 | ASSVGLQTYEQY
TRBJ2-7 | TRBV6-2/TRBV6-3 | ASSYSSGTSYEQY
TRBJ2-1 | TRBV7-3 | ASSTTSGGYNEQF
TRBJ1-5 | TRBV15 | ATSRAVDQPQH
TRBJ2-7 | TRBV20-1 | SQTSGHEQY
TRBJ2-2 | TRBV7-8 | ASSLGFGTGELF
TRBJ1-5 | TRBV28 | ASSLFGTVVRQPQH
TRBJ1-1 | TRBV27 | ASTPDGLNTEAF
TRBJ2-1 | TRBV7-9 | ASSLDFGEKF
TRBJ2-7 | TRBV4-2 | ASSPHYPGSTYEQY
TRBJ2-2 | TRBV24-1 | ATSDSGRPGVF
TRBJ2-2 | TRBV9 | ASSPKGAGGELF
TRBJ2-3 | TRBV6-2/TRBV6-3 | ASSYIAGGTDTQY
TRBJ1-1 | TRBV19 | ASTQRVRVGTEAF
TRBJ2-5 | TRBV1 | TSSQVPREGLQY
TRBJ1-1 | TRBV18 | ASSPRGAPDTEAF
TRBJ1-1 | TRBV11-2 | ASTRGDRGVNTEAF
TRBJ1-4 | TRBV19 | ASSITPGQGNEKLF
TRBJ2-1 | TRBV7-8 | ASSYSSAGAPSYNEQF
TRBJ1-2 | TRBV7-9 | ASSPSGVGVYGYT
TRBJ1-4 | TRBV11-2 | ASSPLGPATNEKLF
TRBJ2-3 | TRBV9 | ASSEPTDTQY
TRBJ1-2 | TRBV7-2 | ASSSNYGYT
TRBJ1-2 | TRBV12-3/TRBV12-4 | ASRDSGGGYT
TRBJ1-6 | TRBV19 | ASSSPDRSPLH
TRBJ2-2 | TRBV6-5 | ASSYSQIPGELF
TRBJ2-4 | TRBV29-1 | SAWTSRDIQY
TRBJ2-5 | TRBV5-4 | ASSGTDPLGETQY
TRBJ1-1 | TRBV5-6 | ASSLRQGAYTEAF
TRBJ2-2 | TRBV6-5 | ASYARGSAGELF
TRBJ2-5 | TRBV5-4 | ASSLALTEETQY